This T cell receptor beta chain was identified during a study of T cells after somatic rescue of genetic block. The protocol was immunoSEQ multiplex PCR, while the TCRdb copy is restricted to in-frame clones and leaves out a portion. Of some 70,000 clones in the sample, roughly 90% were seen once. V was pared by 5 bases and J by 8 bases, with 18 bases between. Germline V gene sequence: CDR1 SEHNR, CDR2 FQNEAQ (reference sequence). The CDR3 runs 15 residues. The clonotype comes from a man younger than 45. The gene calls are TRBV7-9 and TRBJ1-4; a weak D match, TRBD1 (6 bases). The source material was peripheral blood mononuclear cells (PBMCs). This CDR3 reads CASSPERQGREKLFF. The DNA for the CDR3 is TGTGCCAGCAGCCCGGAGCGGCAGGGGAGAGAAAAACTGTTTTTT.